Included here is one TCR beta chain sequence, with context. This entry is derived from a study of chemoradiotherapy in HPV16-positive cancers. Background on the study: A couple of HPV16-positive patients' cells yielded candidate HPV-specific clones and common motifs.

Samples were taken several times over chemoradiotherapy. The CDR3 is 14 residues long. V shed 5 bases and J 8 bases; nucleotides not matched to a gene: 10. In germline, CDR1 is SGHDN, CDR2 FVKESK. Some clones are missing from TCRdb's copy, which holds only in-frame ones; the method was immunoSEQ multiplex PCR. The table includes 2,000 or so clones, almost 85% detected once. This TCR came from a human donor with HPV-associated anogenital cancer. The sequencing used tumor tissue, collected from a patient who underwent chemoradiotherapy. This chain uses TRBV14 with TRBJ1-2; 8 nucleotides align to TRBD1. The CDR3 protein is CASSATTGALGYTF. CDR3 in DNA: TGTGCCAGCAGCGCCACGACAGGGGCGCTGGGCTACACCTTC.